These 32 T cell receptor beta chains share one sample of origin, sequenced in a study of T-cell memory formation after mild COVID-19. TCRdb reprocessed the 5' RACE reads via MiXCR and lists one record per CDR3 protein. The profile shows 100,000 to 150,000 distinct CDR3 sequences, approximately 15% of them singletons. The sequenced sample consisted of PBMCs or a T cell subset sorted from them (not recorded which). These receptors came from a man aged 18 to 30 who had mild COVID-19 (a few samples of this study predate the infection). Cell type and time point are not known.

This clonotype was counted only a few times. The chain is built from TRBV3-1 and TRBJ2-1; D uncertain. Germline V gene data show CDR1 as LGHDT and CDR2 as YNNKEL (reference sequence). V was clipped by 0 bases and J by 7 bases, with 4 bases between them. The CDR3 is 12 amino acids. CDR3 loop: CASSQEENEQFF. DNA for the CDR3: TGTGCCAGCAGCCAAGAGGAAAATGAGCAGTTCTTC.

This clonotype has just a few counts. The V call is TRBV25-1, the J call TRBJ2-1; 11 bases agree with TRBD2. The CDR3 runs to 15 residues. In germline, CDR1 is MGHDK, CDR2 SYGVNS. With V trimmed by 1 base and J by 9 bases, 5 bases remained unmatched. CDR3 DNA sequence: TGTGCCAGCAGTGAATCTGGTAGCGGGGGGGGTGAGCAGTTCTTC. Protein: CASSESGSGGGEQFF. Full variable domain (outside the CDR3, taken from reference TRBV25-1 and TRBJ2-1): EADIYQTPRYLVIGTGKKITLECSQTMGHDKMYWYQQDPGMELHLIHYSYGVNSTEKGDLSSESTVSRIRTEHFPLTLESARPSHTSQYLCASSESGSGGGEQFFGPGTRLTVL.

The rearrangement joins TRBV19 to TRBJ1-3; D is unclear. This CDR3 has 12 amino acids. Germline assignment: CDR1 LNHDA and CDR2 SQIVND (reference sequence). The V end lost 6 bases, the J end lost 3 bases, and 6 bases lay between the germline ends. In DNA form, the CDR3 reads TGTGCCAGTAGCGGTTTTGGAAACACCATATATTTT. As protein: CASSGFGNTIYF.

In its sample, this clonotype was seen a few times. CDR3 sequence: CASSEYLGRGAEAFF. CDR3 DNA sequence: TGTGCCAGCAGTGAATACTTGGGCCGGGGGGCTGAAGCTTTCTTT. The chain joins TRBV25-1 to TRBJ1-1, with D perhaps TRBD1 (5 bases). The V gene lost 0 bases and the J gene lost 6 bases, with 14 bases spanning the gap. Germline assignment: CDR1 MGHDK and CDR2 SYGVNS. The CDR3 has 15 amino acids.

CDR3 sequence: CASSVWGELFF. DNA for the CDR3: TGTGCCAGCAGTGTTTGGGGGGAGCTGTTTTTT. The chain employs TRBV2 and TRBJ2-2; D remains ambiguous. The CDR3 has 11 amino acids. Germline V lookup: CDR1 SNHLY, CDR2 FYNNEI. Trimming took off 4 bases at V and 8 bases at J, with 5 bases between the two ends.

The J gene is TRBJ2-7, the V gene TRBV7-9; tentative D call: TRBD1 (6 bases). This CDR3 contains 14 residues. The V end lost 5 bases, the J end lost 3 bases, and 14 bases lay between the germline ends. The germline V gene encodes CDR1 SEHNR and CDR2 FQNEAQ (reference sequence). The CDR3 spells CASSPRPDSYEQYF. CDR3 nucleotide sequence: TGTGCCAGCAGCCCAAGACCGGACAGCTACGAGCAGTACTTC.

This clonotype was detected a few times. The rearrangement uses TRBV12-3 or TRBV12-4 and TRBJ1-3; possible D gene TRBD1, 6 bases. The CDR3 length is 13 residues. V was trimmed by 8 bases and J by 4 bases, leaving 12 bases between them. The CDR3 protein is CASGGGKGNTIYF. CDR3 DNA sequence: TGTGCCAGCGGGGGGGGCAAGGGAAACACCATATATTTT.

This clonotype was seen only a few times. The chain is built from TRBV3-1 and TRBJ2-7; D is unclear. The CDR3 length is 12 residues. The germline gives CDR1 LGHDT, CDR2 YNNKEL (reference sequence). Trimming left V 4 bases short and J 4 bases short, with 8 bases between. CDR3 loop: CASSRGLYEQYF. The CDR3, as DNA: TGTGCCAGCAGCCGGGGTCTTTACGAGCAGTACTTC.

This clonotype was observed a few times. The gene calls are TRBV6-1 and TRBJ2-5, with 7 bases lining up with TRBD1. Losses at the gene ends were 6 bases for V and 3 bases for J; bases not matched to a gene: 16. CDR3 length equals 17 residues. Germline CDR1 is MNHNS and CDR2 is SASEGT. The CDR3 region is CASRAILQGLGEETQYF. In DNA form, the CDR3 reads TGTGCCAGCAGAGCCATTTTACAGGGGCTTGGGGAAGAGACCCAGTACTTC.

J is TRBJ2-5 and V is TRBV7-2; D is unclear. The V gene's germline CDR1 is SGHTA and CDR2 FQGNSA. Trimming took 4 bases from V and 8 from J, leaving 8 bases between them. The CDR3 sequence is 11 residues long. In DNA form, the CDR3 reads TGTGCCAGCAGCTCTCAAGTTACCCAGTACTTC. Its protein is CASSSQVTQYF.

This clonotype was picked up a small number of times. This chain joins TRBV21-1 and TRBJ2-3; TRBD2 is the table's D call, not checked against the DNA. TRBV21-1 is flagged as a pseudogene. The CDR3 extends over 16 amino acids. As DNA, the CDR3 is TGTGCCAGCAGCAGCGTAGCGGGGGGGCAGGGAGATACGCAGTATTTT. This encodes CASSSVAGGQGDTQYF.

This clonotype came up a few times. The chain combines TRBV6-2 or TRBV6-3 with TRBJ1-2, with 7 nucleotides matching TRBD1. V gave up 7 bases and J gave up 4 bases; unmatched junction bases: 9. This CDR3 has 14 residues. Per germline, CDR1 MNHEY and CDR2 SVGEGT. The CDR3 loop reads CASTLPGTAYGYTF. CDR3 DNA: TGTGCCAGCACTCTCCCGGGGACAGCCTATGGCTACACCTTC.

A few counts support this clonotype. The chain links TRBV11-2 to TRBJ2-1, with D unclear. V lost 5 bases and J 8 bases, leaving 10 bases between the germline ends. The CDR3 runs 12 residues. Germline V CDR1 and CDR2: SGHAT, FQNNGV. CDR3 coding DNA: TGTGCCAGCAGCCCGGCTGGGGATGAGCAGTTCTTC. Protein: CASSPAGDEQFF.

This clonotype occurred a few times. The chain links TRBV20-1 to TRBJ1-5; 7 nucleotides agree with TRBD1. Germline-derived CDR1 and CDR2 are DFQATT and SNEGSKA (reference sequence). CDR3 size: 13 residues. V lost 4 bases and J lost 2; bases outside the gene matches: 2. This chain's CDR3 is CSAIGQGNQPQHF. CDR3 in DNA: TGCAGTGCTATCGGACAGGGCAATCAGCCCCAGCATTTT.

A few counts support this clonotype. The chain links TRBV5-1 to TRBJ2-2; D ambiguous. This CDR3 is 15 amino acids long. From germline, CDR1 is SGHRS and CDR2 YFSETQ. Trimming removed 1 base at V and 0 bases at J, with 7 bases between. CDR3 DNA sequence: TGCGCCAGCAGCTTGTTGCAGACGAACACCGGGGAGCTGTTTTTT. Translating gives CASSLLQTNTGELFF.

This clonotype was seen only a few times. The genes are TRBV20-1 and TRBJ2-3, with a tentative D call TRBD2 (7 bases). The CDR3 totals 15 residues. Trimming stripped 5 bases from V and 3 bases from J, with 18 bases between. Germline values: CDR1 DFQATT, CDR2 SNEGSKA (reference sequence). In nucleotides, the CDR3 is TGCAGTGCTCCGGGGGGCGAGCGGGGAACAGATACGCAGTATTTT. It is translated as CSAPGGERGTDTQYF.

The chain combines TRBV7-2 with TRBJ1-6; tentatively, D is TRBD1 (6 bases). V dropped 5 bases and J dropped 8 bases, with 13 bases sitting between them. The CDR3 has 14 amino acids. CDR1 and CDR2 (germline): SGHTA, FQGNSA. This CDR3 reads CASSIQGGDSPLHF. In nucleotides, the CDR3 is TGTGCCAGCAGCATACAAGGGGGGGATTCACCCCTCCACTTT.

This clonotype occurred a few times. V and J are TRBV5-1 and TRBJ2-2; 7 bases are a match to TRBD2. CDR1 is SGHRS, CDR2 YFSETQ, per germline. This CDR3 contains 17 residues. The J segment lost 1 base and the V segment lost 3 bases, leaving 9 bases of the junction unmatched. CDR3 loop: CASSSPSSGENTGELFF. The CDR3 bases are TGCGCCAGCAGCTCACCGTCTAGCGGAGAGAACACCGGGGAGCTGTTTTTT.

This clonotype appeared a few times. The genes are TRBV5-1 and TRBJ2-3, with a tentative D call TRBD1 (5 bases). The ends were cut back, 5 bases at V and 0 bases at J, with 13 bases in the middle. CDR1 SGHRS and CDR2 YFSETQ come from the germline V gene. The CDR3 is 15 amino acids. CDR3 in amino acids: CASSSQGTSTDTQYF. In DNA, the CDR3 is TGCGCCAGCAGTTCTCAGGGTACTAGCACAGATACGCAGTATTTT.

This clonotype occurred a few times. The gene calls are TRBV29-1 and TRBJ1-1, with D possibly matching TRBD1 (5 bases). The CDR3 covers 12 residues. The germline V and J ends were trimmed by 4 bases and 3 bases, with 9 bases remaining between them. The germline V gene encodes CDR1 SQVTM and CDR2 ANQGSEA. DNA for the CDR3: TGCAGCGTTGGGGGGATGTACACTGAAGCTTTCTTT. Translating gives CSVGGMYTEAFF.

Only a few counts were recorded for this clonotype. The chain carries TRBV29-1 and TRBJ1-2, with 8 bases that match TRBD1. The CDR3 covers 12 residues. J gave up 6 bases and V 7 bases, and 7 bases lay outside the gene matches. Germline CDR1 SQVTM, CDR2 ANQGSEA. CDR3 region: CSAGQGIDGYTF. As DNA, the CDR3 is TGCAGCGCCGGACAGGGCATTGATGGCTACACCTTC.

This CDR3 is CSAGRRGGARGYTF. The CDR3 DNA reads as TGCAGTGCTGGGAGGAGAGGGGGCGCAAGGGGCTACACCTTC. The rearrangement joins TRBV20-1 to TRBJ1-2; 7 positions match TRBD1. This CDR3 region has 14 residues. With 5 bases clipped from V and 8 bases from J, the junction kept 14 bases outside the gene matches. Germline lookup yields CDR1 DFQATT and CDR2 SNEGSKA (reference sequence).

The chain recombines TRBV9 with TRBJ1-5; D unclear. The germline CDR1 and CDR2 sequences are SGDLS and YYNGEE. V was shortened by 2 bases and J by 3 bases, with 9 bases between the two germline ends. This CDR3 spans 14 amino acids. The CDR3 DNA is TGTGCCAGCAGCGTCGGACCGCACAATCAGCCCCAGCATTTT. This sequence encodes CASSVGPHNQPQHF.

The chain has TRBV25-1 and TRBJ1-6; weak D call: TRBD1 (5 bases). CDR3 length: 14 residues. V lost 5 bases and J 7 bases, leaving 12 bases between the germline ends. Germline-derived CDR1 and CDR2 are MGHDK and SYGVNS. CDR3 bases: TGTGCCAGCAGTCTTCCCTGGGGCAATTCACCCCTCCACTTT. Amino acids: CASSLPWGNSPLHF.

This clonotype was detected many times. The chain joins TRBV5-4 to TRBJ2-3; 11 nucleotides match TRBD2. The CDR3 has 15 amino acids. With V trimmed by 3 bases and J by 7 bases, 7 bases remained unmatched. Germline-derived CDR1 and CDR2 are SGHNT and YYREEE (reference sequence). The CDR3 DNA reads TGTGCCAGCAGCTCGACGACTAGCGGGGCATATACGCAGTATTTT. Translation: CASSSTTSGAYTQYF.

About this clonotype: The junction differs from germline at one of its ends, possibly a read error. The chain combines TRBV18 with TRBJ2-1, with 12 bases matching TRBD2. Germline CDR1 reads KGHSH; CDR2 reads LQKENI. The CDR3 loop spans 17 amino acids. The chain's CDR3 is CASSRGLPSGGDNEQFF. CDR3 nucleotide sequence: TGTGCAAGCTCACGCGGCCTTCCTAGCGGGGGGGACAATGAGCAGTTCTTC.

This clonotype was counted between two and nine times. The chain recombines TRBV7-8 with TRBJ2-2; no firm D call. The germline V gene has CDR1 SGHVS and CDR2 FQNEAQ. The CDR3 sequence is 15 residues long. The V gene lost 0 bases and the J gene lost 3 bases, with 8 bases spanning the gap. CDR3 sequence reads: CASSLAHMDTGELFF. DNA for the CDR3: TGTGCCAGCAGCTTAGCGCATATGGACACCGGGGAGCTGTTTTTT.

The chain is built from TRBV6-2 or TRBV6-3 and TRBJ2-7; 11 bases fit TRBD2. Per germline, CDR1 MNHEY and CDR2 SVGEGT. The CDR3 is 17 residues long. Trimming cost V 0 bases and J 0 bases; bases outside gene matches: 4. The DNA of the CDR3 is TGTGCCAGCAGTTACTCGCTAGCGGGGGGACGCTCCTACGAGCAGTACTTC. This encodes CASSYSLAGGRSYEQYF.

In this sample, this clonotype turned up a few times. The chain recombines TRBV18 with TRBJ1-2, with 7 nucleotides matching TRBD1. Germline CDR1 is KGHSH and CDR2 is LQKENI. Trimming removed 4 bases from V and 2 bases from J; junction bases left unmatched: 1. The CDR3 contains 13 residues. The CDR3 region is CASSQDRNYGYTF. CDR3 DNA: TGTGCCAGCTCACAGGACAGGAACTATGGCTACACCTTC.

The rearrangement joins TRBV5-1 to TRBJ2-1; no reliable D call. The CDR3 contains 15 residues. Germline assignment: CDR1 SGHRS and CDR2 YFSETQ. V lost 0 bases to trimming and J lost 3 bases, with 10 bases between them. CDR3 region: CASSLVRNDYNEQFF. The DNA for the CDR3 is TGCGCCAGCAGCTTGGTCCGCAACGACTACAATGAGCAGTTCTTC.

This clonotype was counted between two and nine times. The rearrangement links TRBV20-1 to TRBJ1-2, with D possibly matching TRBD1 (6 bases). The CDR3 is 12 amino acids. Germline CDR1 is DFQATT and CDR2 is SNEGSKA (reference sequence). The CDR3 bases are TGCAGGACCGACAGGCCTAACTATGGCTACACCTTC. This translates into CRTDRPNYGYTF.

This clonotype was recorded a few times. The chain recombines TRBV4-3 with TRBJ1-1; the match to TRBD1 covers 7 bases. The length of the CDR3 is 16 residues. With V trimmed by 0 bases and J by 6 bases, 10 bases remained unmatched. Germline assignment: CDR1 LGHNA and CDR2 YSLEER. CDR3 sequence (DNA): TGCGCCAGCAGCCAAGACCTTACCCGACAGGGAGCTGAAGCTTTCTTT. It encodes CASSQDLTRQGAEAFF.